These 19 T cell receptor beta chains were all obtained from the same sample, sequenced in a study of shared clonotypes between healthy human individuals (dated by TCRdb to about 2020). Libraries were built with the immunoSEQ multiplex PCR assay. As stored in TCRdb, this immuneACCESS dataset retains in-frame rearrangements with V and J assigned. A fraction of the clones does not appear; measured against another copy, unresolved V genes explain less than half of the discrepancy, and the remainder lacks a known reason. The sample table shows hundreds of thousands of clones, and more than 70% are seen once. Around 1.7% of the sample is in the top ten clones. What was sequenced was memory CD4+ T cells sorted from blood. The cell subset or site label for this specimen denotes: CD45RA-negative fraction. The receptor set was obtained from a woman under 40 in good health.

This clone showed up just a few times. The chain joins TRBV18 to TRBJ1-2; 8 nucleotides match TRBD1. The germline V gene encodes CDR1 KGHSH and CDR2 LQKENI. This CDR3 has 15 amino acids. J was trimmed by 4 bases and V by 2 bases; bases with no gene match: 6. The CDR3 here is CASSPETGAGYGYTF. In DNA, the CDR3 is TGTGCCAGCTCACCAGAGACAGGGGCCGGCTATGGCTACACCTTC.

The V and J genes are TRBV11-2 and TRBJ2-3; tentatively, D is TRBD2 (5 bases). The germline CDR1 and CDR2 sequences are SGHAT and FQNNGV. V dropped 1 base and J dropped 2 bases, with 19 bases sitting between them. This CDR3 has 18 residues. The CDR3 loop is CASSLVLRVDGYTDTQYF. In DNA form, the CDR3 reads TGTGCCAGCAGCTTAGTTCTGAGGGTTGACGGATACACAGATACGCAGTATTTT.

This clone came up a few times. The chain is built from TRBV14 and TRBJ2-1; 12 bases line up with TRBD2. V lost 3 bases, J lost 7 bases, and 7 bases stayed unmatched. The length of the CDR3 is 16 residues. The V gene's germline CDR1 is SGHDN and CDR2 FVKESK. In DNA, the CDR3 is TGTGCCAGCAGCCAGGCGCTAGCGGGAGGGGCGAATGAGCAGTTCTTC. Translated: CASSQALAGGANEQFF.

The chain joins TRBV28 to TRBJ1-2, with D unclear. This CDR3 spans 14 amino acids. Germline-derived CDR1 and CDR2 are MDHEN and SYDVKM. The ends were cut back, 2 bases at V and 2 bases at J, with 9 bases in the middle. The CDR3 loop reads CASSLGGGNYGYTF. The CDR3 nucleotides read TGTGCCAGCAGTTTAGGTGGCGGGAACTATGGCTACACCTTC.

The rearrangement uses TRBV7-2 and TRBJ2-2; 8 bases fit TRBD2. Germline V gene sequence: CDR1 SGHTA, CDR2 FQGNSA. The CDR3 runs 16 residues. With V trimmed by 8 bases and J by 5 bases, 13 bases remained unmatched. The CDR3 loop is CASAVVGTSRTGELFF. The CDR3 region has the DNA TGTGCCAGCGCTGTGGTTGGGACTAGTAGGACCGGGGAGCTGTTTTTT. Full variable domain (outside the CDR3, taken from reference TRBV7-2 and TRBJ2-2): GAGVSQSPSNKVTEKGKDVELRCDPISGHTALYWYRQSLGQGLEFLIYFQGNSAPDKSGLPSDRFSAERTGGSVSTLTIQRTQQEDSAVYLCASAVVGTSRTGELFFGEGSRLTVL.

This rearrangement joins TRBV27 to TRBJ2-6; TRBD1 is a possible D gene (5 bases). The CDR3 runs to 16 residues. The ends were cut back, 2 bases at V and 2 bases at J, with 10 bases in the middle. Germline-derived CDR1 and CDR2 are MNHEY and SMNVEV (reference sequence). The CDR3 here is CASSLVAGTGANVLTF. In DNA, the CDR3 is TGTGCCAGCAGTTTAGTCGCAGGGACTGGGGCCAACGTCCTGACTTTC. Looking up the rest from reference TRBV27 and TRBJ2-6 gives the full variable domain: EAQVTQNPRYLITVTGKKLTVTCSQNMNHEYMSWYRQDPGLGLRQIYYSMNVEVTDKGDVPEGYKVSRKEKRNFPLILESPSPNQTSLYFCASSLVAGTGANVLTFGAGSRLTVL.

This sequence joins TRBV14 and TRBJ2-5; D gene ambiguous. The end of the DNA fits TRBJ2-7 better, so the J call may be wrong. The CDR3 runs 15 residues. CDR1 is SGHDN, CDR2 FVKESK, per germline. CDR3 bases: TGTGCCAGCAGCCAAGGGTCCCTAGTTCTCGACGAGCAGTACTTC. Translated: CASSQGSLVLDEQYF.

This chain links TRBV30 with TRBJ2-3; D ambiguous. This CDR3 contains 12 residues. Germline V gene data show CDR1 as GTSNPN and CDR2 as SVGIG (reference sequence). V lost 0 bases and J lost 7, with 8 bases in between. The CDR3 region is CAWSVVSHTQYF. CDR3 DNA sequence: TGTGCCTGGAGTGTAGTGTCGCATACGCAGTATTTT. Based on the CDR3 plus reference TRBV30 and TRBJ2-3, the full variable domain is SQTIHQWPATLVQPVGSPLSLECTVEGTSNPNLYWYRQAAGRGLQLLFYSVGIGQISSEVPQNLSASRPQDRQFILSSKKLLLSDSGFYLCAWSVVSHTQYFGPGTRLTVL.

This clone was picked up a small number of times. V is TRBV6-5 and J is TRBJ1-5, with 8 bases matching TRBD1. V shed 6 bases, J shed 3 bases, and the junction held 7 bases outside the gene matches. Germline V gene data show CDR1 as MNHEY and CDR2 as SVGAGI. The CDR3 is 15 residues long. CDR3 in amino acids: CASSARQGNNQPQHF. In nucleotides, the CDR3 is TGTGCCAGCAGCGCCCGACAGGGGAACAATCAGCCCCAGCATTTT.

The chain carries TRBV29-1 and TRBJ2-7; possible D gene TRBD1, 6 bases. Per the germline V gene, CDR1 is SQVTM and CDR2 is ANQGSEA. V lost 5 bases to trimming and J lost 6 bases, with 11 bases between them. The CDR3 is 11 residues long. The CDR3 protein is CSVRDTPEQYF. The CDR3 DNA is TGCAGCGTTCGGGACACCCCCGAGCAGTACTTC.

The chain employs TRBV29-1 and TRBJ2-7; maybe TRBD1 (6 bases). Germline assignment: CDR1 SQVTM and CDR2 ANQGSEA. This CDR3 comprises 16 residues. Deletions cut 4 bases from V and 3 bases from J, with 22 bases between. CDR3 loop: CSVVEVRGTRNYEQYF. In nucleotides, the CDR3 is TGCAGCGTTGTTGAAGTTAGGGGGACACGTAACTACGAGCAGTACTTC.

The CDR3 coding sequence is TGTGCCAGCAGCCAAGAGCCGCGCGGCACAGATACGCAGTATTTT. As protein: CASSQEPRGTDTQYF. V and J are TRBV14 and TRBJ2-3; D uncertain. The CDR3 runs 15 residues. Germline V CDR1 and CDR2: SGHDN, FVKESK. The V and J ends lost 0 bases and 1 base respectively, with 8 bases between them. The variable domain in full, completed from reference TRBV14 and TRBJ2-3, reads EAGVTQFPSHSVIEKGQTVTLRCDPISGHDNLYWYRRVMGKEIKFLLHFVKESKQDESGMPNNRFLAERTGGTYSTLKVQPAELEDSGVYFCASSQEPRGTDTQYFGPGTRLTVL.

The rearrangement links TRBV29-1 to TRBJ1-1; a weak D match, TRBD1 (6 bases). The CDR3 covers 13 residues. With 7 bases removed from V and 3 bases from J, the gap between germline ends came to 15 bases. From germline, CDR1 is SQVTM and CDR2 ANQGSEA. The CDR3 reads CSARQAGDTEAFF. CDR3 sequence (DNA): TGCAGCGCCCGACAGGCGGGGGACACTGAAGCTTTCTTT.

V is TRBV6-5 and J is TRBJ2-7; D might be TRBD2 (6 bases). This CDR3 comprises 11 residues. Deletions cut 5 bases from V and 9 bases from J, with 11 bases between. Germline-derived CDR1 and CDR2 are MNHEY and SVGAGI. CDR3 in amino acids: CASSTGTPQYF. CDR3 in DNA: TGTGCCAGCAGTACCGGGACTCCGCAGTACTTC.

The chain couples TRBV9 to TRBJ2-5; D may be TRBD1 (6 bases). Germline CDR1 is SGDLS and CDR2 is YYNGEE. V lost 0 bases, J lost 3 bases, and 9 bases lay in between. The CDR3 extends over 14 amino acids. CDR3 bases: TGTGCCAGCAGCGTAGCTACAGGGAAAGAGACCCAGTACTTC. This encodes CASSVATGKETQYF.

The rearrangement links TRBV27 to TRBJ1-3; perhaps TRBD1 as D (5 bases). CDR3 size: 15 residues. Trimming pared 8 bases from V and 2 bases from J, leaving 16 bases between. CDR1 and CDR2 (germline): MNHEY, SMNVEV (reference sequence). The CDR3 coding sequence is TGTGCCAGCGGCACCGTGGCAGGGACTGGAAACACCATATATTTT. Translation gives CASGTVAGTGNTIYF.

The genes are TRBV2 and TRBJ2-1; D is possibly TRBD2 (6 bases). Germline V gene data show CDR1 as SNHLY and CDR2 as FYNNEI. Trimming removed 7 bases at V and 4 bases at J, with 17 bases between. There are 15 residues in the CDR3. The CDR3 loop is CASTGPGLLYNEQFF. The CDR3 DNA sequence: TGTGCCAGCACCGGACCGGGACTCTTATACAATGAGCAGTTCTTC.

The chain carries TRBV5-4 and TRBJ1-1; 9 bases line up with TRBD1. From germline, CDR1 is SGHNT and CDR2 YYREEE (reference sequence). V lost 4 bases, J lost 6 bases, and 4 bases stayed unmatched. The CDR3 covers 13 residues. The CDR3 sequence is CASSRGDRAEAFF. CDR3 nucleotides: TGTGCCAGCAGCAGGGGGGACAGGGCTGAAGCTTTCTTT.

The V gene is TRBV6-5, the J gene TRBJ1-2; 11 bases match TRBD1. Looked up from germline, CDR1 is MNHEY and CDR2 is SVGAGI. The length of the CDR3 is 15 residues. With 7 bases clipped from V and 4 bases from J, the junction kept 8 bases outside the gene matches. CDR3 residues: CASNSGTGGRYGYTF. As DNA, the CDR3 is TGTGCCAGCAACTCCGGGACAGGGGGACGCTATGGCTACACCTTC.